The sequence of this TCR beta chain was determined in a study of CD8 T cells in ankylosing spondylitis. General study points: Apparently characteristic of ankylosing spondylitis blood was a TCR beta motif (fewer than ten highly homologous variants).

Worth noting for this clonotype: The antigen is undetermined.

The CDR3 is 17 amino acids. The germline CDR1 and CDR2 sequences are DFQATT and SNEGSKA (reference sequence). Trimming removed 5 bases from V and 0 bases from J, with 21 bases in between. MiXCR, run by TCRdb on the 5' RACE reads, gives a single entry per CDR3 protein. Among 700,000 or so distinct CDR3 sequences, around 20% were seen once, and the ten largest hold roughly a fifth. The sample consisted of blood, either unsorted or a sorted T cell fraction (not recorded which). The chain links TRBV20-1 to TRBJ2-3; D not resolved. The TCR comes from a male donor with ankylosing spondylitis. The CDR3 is CSAPPRIRGASTDTQYF. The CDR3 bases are TGCAGTGCTCCCCCGAGGATCCGCGGCGCTAGCACAGATACGCAGTATTTT.